The 20 T cell receptor beta chains below were found in one sample sequenced in a study of breast tumors, draining lymph nodes, adjacent tissues. TCRdb processed the multiplex PCR reads anew with MiXCR; each CDR3 protein has one entry. Among fewer than 250,000 distinct CDR3 sequences listed, about a third were seen once. Axillary draining lymph nodes of breast cancer patients supplied the node samples. The sequencing sample was made of axillary lymph node tissue. The receptors were sampled from a female donor with breast cancer. Some clones in this sample may be carry-over from other donors' samples.

This clonotype was seen ten or more times. The V and J genes are TRBV5-6 and TRBJ2-7; 11 positions agree with TRBD2. This CDR3 is 14 amino acids long. Germline lookup yields CDR1 SGHDT and CDR2 YYEEEE. Germline trimming cut 4 bases from V and 5 bases from J; bases unmatched to any gene: 5. CDR3 coding DNA: TGTGCCAGCAGCGAACTAGCGGGAGTACACGAGCAGTACTTC. It specifies CASSELAGVHEQYF.

The rearrangement links TRBV18 to TRBJ2-5; no clear D gene. Germline V CDR1 and CDR2: KGHSH, LQKENI. This CDR3 has 12 amino acids. V was shortened by 2 bases and J by 4 bases, with 5 bases between the two germline ends. The CDR3 DNA follows: TGTGCCAGCTCACCAGTTCGAGAGACCCAGTACTTC. Amino acids: CASSPVRETQYF.

Points on this clonotype: A much larger clonotype is one base distant, so this may be a read error. The chain uses TRBV20-1 and TRBJ2-5; 13 bases line up with TRBD2. CDR1 is DFQATT and CDR2 is SNEGSKA in the germline V gene (reference sequence). V lost 4 bases, J lost 7 bases, and 9 bases stayed unmatched. The CDR3 spans 15 residues. The CDR3 nucleotides are TGCAGTGCTACGACTAGCGGGAGGAAAACGGGGACCCAGTACTTC. This translates into CSATTSGRKTGTQYF.

Comments on this clonotype: Its ends do not fully match the called genes, so a read error is possible. The chain joins TRBV2 to TRBJ2-5, with 13 bases matching TRBD2. The CDR3 totals 14 residues. The germline V gene has CDR1 SNHLY and CDR2 FYNNEI. This CDR3 is CASRGTSGKETQHF. CDR3 nucleotide sequence: TGTGCCAGCAGGGGGACTAGCGGGAAAGAGACCCAGCACTTC.

The table lists this clonotype with many counts. The CDR3 loop reads CSWGLARPPDTQYF. CDR3 sequence (DNA): TGCAGCTGGGGACTAGCAAGGCCCCCAGATACGCAGTATTTT. The chain is built from TRBV20-1 and TRBJ2-3; 9 bases are a match to TRBD2. CDR1 and CDR2 (germline): DFQATT, SNEGSKA (reference sequence). The length of the CDR3 is 14 residues.

Only a few counts were recorded for this clonotype. A clone one base away is much larger, so this may be a read error. The chain joins TRBV11-3 to TRBJ2-2; 7 bases line up with TRBD1. The CDR3 is 14 amino acids. Germline CDR1 is SGHNT and CDR2 is YENEEA. V gave up 5 bases and J gave up 6 bases; unmatched junction bases: 6. CDR3 nucleotides: TGTGCCAGCAGCCCAAGGGGGCTTGCCGGGGAGCTGTTTTTT. Its translation is CASSPRGLAGELFF.

This clonotype showed up just a few times. At one end, the junction sequence differs from germline, possibly due to a read error. In DNA form, the CDR3 reads TGCGCCAGCACTGGAATTGGGACAGAAGACACCCAGTACTTC. Its protein product is CASTGIGTEDTQYF. The chain carries TRBV5-1 and TRBJ2-5; 7 bases are a match to TRBD1. This CDR3 region has 14 residues. From germline, CDR1 is SGHRS and CDR2 YFSETQ.

This clonotype was recorded many times. The chain combines TRBV5-1 with TRBJ2-1; 10 nucleotides agree with TRBD2. This CDR3 region has 16 residues. Germline V CDR1 and CDR2: SGHRS, YFSETQ. The V segment lost 4 bases and the J segment 4 bases; nucleotides outside the gene matches: 8. The CDR3 region is CASSPHRTSGYNEQFF. The CDR3 bases are TGCGCCAGCAGCCCCCACCGGACTAGCGGATACAATGAGCAGTTCTTC.

A word on this clonotype: A read error may account for a junction end that differs from germline. This chain uses TRBV5-5 with TRBJ2-1; D might be TRBD2 (6 bases). CDR1 SGHKS and CDR2 YYEKEE come from the germline V gene (reference sequence). This CDR3 is 15 amino acids long. The CDR3 spells CAGSLARGSGTEAFF. CDR3 bases: TGTGCCGGCAGCTTGGCCCGGGGCTCGGGGACTGAAGCTTTCTTC.

This clonotype was detected many times. The chain couples TRBV19 to TRBJ2-2; D could derive from TRBD1 or TRBD2 (5 bases each). Per germline, CDR1 LNHDA and CDR2 SQIVND (reference sequence). V was clipped by 3 bases and J by 7 bases, with 9 bases between them. The CDR3 is made up of 13 amino acids. The CDR3 loop reads CASSILRGGELFF. CDR3 DNA: TGTGCCAGTAGTATCTTGAGGGGCGGGGAGCTGTTTTTT. The full variable domain, completed using reference TRBV19 and TRBJ2-2, is DGGITQSPKYLFRKEGQNVTLSCEQNLNHDAMYWYRQDPGQGLRLIYYSQIVNDFQKGDIAEGYSVSREKKESFPLTVTSAQKNPTAFYLCASSILRGGELFFGEGSRLTVL.

Concerning this clonotype: This clone may be a read error of a much larger clone one base away. The rearrangement uses TRBV6-1 and TRBJ2-2, with a weak D call TRBD2 (5 bases). In germline, CDR1 is MNHNS, CDR2 SASEGT. This CDR3 is 15 amino acids long. CDR3 sequence (DNA): TGTGCCAGCAAGGTCAGGACGGTGAACACCGGGGAGCTGTCTTTT. Amino acid sequence: CASKVRTVNTGELSF.

This clonotype has a count of ten or more. The chain has TRBV7-2 and TRBJ2-3; D is perhaps TRBD2 (6 bases). Trimming shortened V by 2 bases and J by 7 bases, and 10 bases separated the two germline ends. CDR3 length: 13 amino acids. The germline V gene encodes CDR1 SGHTA and CDR2 FQGNSA. As DNA, the CDR3 is TGTGCCAGCAGCTTAAGTAGCGGCTATACGCAGTATTTT. Protein sequence: CASSLSSGYTQYF.

This clonotype was picked up many times. This rearrangement joins TRBV12-3 or TRBV12-4 to TRBJ2-3, with 9 bases lining up with TRBD2. This CDR3 has 16 amino acids. After removal of 6 bases from V and 7 bases from J, the junction contained 14 bases not matched to a gene. This CDR3 reads CASSFVSGSPLNTQYF. In DNA form, the CDR3 reads TGTGCCAGCAGCTTCGTTAGCGGGAGTCCCCTTAATACGCAGTATTTT.

The sample holds many counts of this clonotype. This sequence joins TRBV19 and TRBJ1-2, with 11 bases fitting TRBD1. The CDR3 spans 15 residues. Germline V lookup: CDR1 LNHDA, CDR2 SQIVND (reference sequence). The V segment lost 4 bases and the J segment 2 bases; nucleotides outside the gene matches: 3. CDR3 in amino acids: CASSSGQGANYGYTF. Here the CDR3 DNA reads TGTGCCAGTAGTAGTGGACAGGGGGCGAACTATGGCTACACCTTC. Full variable domain (outside the CDR3, taken from reference TRBV19 and TRBJ1-2): DGGITQSPKYLFRKEGQNVTLSCEQNLNHDAMYWYRQDPGQGLRLIYYSQIVNDFQKGDIAEGYSVSREKKESFPLTVTSAQKNPTAFYLCASSSGQGANYGYTFGSGTRLTVV.

V and J are TRBV6-1 and TRBJ1-1, with D unclear. The V and J ends lost 3 bases and 7 bases respectively, with 9 bases between them. Germline CDR1 MNHNS, CDR2 SASEGT. This CDR3 has 12 residues. CDR3 in DNA: TGTGCCAGCAGTGACCAAGGATATGAAGCTTTCTTT. This codes for CASSDQGYEAFF.

The chain links TRBV18 to TRBJ2-2; D is undetermined. Between the trimmed V and J ends, which lost 0 bases and 6 bases, there was a span of 14 bases. CDR1 and CDR2 (germline): KGHSH, LQKENI. The CDR3 consists of 16 residues. CDR3 coding DNA: TGTGCCAGCTCACCACCGAGTATCGGGCGGTCCGGGGAGCTGTTTTTT. Translated, it gives CASSPPSIGRSGELFF.

The sample holds many counts of this clonotype. The chain has TRBV9 and TRBJ2-7, with 7 bases aligning to TRBD1. V lost 4 bases, J lost 1 base, and 8 bases stayed unmatched. Germline V lookup: CDR1 SGDLS, CDR2 YYNGEE. The CDR3 has 15 residues. CDR3 sequence (DNA): TGTGCCAGCAGCCCGGGACAGATCCTTTCCTACGAGCAGTACTTC. It specifies CASSPGQILSYEQYF.

This clonotype showed up many times. The chain is built from TRBV5-6 and TRBJ1-6; D is unclear. Trimming pared 3 bases from V and 14 bases from J, leaving 21 bases between. CDR3 length: 15 amino acids. Germline CDR1 reads SGHDT; CDR2 reads YYEEEE. Here the CDR3 reads CASSSAIRQSWALHF. For the CDR3, the DNA is TGTGCCAGCAGCTCAGCAATAAGACAAAGCTGGGCCCTCCACTTT.

This clonotype was recorded at least ten times. The chain combines TRBV7-8 with TRBJ2-2; 12 bases fit TRBD2. The CDR3 spans 19 residues. V lost 6 bases, J lost 6 bases, and 17 bases stayed unmatched. CDR1 is SGHVS and CDR2 is FQNEAQ in the germline V gene. The CDR3 loop reads CASRPPLSSGRAFAGELFF. CDR3 DNA sequence: TGTGCCAGCAGACCGCCACTATCTAGCGGGAGGGCCTTTGCCGGGGAGCTGTTTTTT.

This clonotype has a handful of counts. CDR3 amino acids: CASSRGELFF. The CDR3 DNA sequence: TGTGCCAGCAGCAGAGGGGAGCTGTTTTTT. The genes are TRBV9 and TRBJ2-2; D not certain. The CDR3 extends over 10 amino acids. V was shortened by 4 bases and J by 8 bases, with 3 bases between the two germline ends. Germline V gene data show CDR1 as SGDLS and CDR2 as YYNGEE.